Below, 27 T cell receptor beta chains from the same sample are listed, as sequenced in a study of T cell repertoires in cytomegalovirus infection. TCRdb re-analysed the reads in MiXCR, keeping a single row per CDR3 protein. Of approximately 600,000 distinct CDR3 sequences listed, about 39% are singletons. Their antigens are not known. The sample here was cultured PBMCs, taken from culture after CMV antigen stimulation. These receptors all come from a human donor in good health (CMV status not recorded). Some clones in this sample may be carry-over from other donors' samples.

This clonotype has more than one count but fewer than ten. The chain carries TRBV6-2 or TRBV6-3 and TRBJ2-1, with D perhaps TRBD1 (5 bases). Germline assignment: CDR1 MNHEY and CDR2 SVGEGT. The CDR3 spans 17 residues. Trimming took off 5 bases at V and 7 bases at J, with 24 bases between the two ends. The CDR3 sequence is CASSRNQGKSSENEQFF. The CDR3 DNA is TGTGCCAGCAGTCGAAACCAGGGCAAGTCATCTGAAAATGAGCAGTTCTTC.

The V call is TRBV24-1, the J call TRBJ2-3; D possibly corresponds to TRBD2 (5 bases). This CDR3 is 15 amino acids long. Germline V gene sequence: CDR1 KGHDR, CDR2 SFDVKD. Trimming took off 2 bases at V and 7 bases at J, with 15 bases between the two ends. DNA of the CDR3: TGTGCCACCAGTGATTCGGGCAGAGGGCCATATACGCAGTATTTT. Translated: CATSDSGRGPYTQYF.

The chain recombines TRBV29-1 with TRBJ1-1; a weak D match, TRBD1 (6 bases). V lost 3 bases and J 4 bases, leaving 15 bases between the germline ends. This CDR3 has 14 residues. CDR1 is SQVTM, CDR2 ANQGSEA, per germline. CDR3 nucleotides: TGCAGCGTTGATAGGACAGCGCGCCCCACTGAAGCTTTCTTT. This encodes CSVDRTARPTEAFF.

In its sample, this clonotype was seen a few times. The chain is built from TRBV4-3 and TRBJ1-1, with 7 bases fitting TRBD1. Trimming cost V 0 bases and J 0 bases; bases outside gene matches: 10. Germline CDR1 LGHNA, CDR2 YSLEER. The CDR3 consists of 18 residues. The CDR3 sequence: CASSQDGEGAGVNTEAFF. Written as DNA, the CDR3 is TGCGCCAGCAGCCAAGATGGGGAGGGGGCGGGTGTGAACACTGAAGCTTTCTTT.

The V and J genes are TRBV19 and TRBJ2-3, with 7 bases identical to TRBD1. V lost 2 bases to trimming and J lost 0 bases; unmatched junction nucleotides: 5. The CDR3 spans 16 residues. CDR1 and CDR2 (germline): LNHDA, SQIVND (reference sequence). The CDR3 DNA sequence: TGTGCCAGTAGTATAAGGACAGGCGCTAGCACAGATACGCAGTATTTT. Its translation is CASSIRTGASTDTQYF.

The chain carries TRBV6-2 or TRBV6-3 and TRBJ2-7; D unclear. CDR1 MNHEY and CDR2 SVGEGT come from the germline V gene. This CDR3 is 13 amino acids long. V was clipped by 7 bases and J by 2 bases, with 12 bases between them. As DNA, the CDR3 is TGTGCCAGCATGCGGTTAGTCCCCTACGAGCAGTACTTC. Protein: CASMRLVPYEQYF.

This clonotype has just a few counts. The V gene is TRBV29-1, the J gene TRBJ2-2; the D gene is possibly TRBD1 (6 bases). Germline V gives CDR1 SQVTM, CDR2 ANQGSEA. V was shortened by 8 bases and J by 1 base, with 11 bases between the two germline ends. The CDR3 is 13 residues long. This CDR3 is CSTQQGNTGELFF. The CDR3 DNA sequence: TGCAGCACACAACAGGGGAACACCGGGGAGCTGTTTTTT.

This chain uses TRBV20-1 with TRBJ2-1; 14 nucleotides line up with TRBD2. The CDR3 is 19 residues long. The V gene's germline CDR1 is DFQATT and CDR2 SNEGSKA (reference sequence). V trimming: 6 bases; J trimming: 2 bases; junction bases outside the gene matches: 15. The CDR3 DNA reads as TGCAGTGCCGGACCGACTAGCGGGGGGGCCTTAGGAACCTACAATGAGCAGTTCTTC. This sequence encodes CSAGPTSGGALGTYNEQFF.

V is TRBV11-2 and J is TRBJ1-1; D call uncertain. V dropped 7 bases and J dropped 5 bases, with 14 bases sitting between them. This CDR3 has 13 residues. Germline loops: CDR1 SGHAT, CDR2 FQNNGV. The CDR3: CASTLTRPTEAFF. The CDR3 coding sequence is TGTGCCAGCACCTTGACCCGCCCGACTGAAGCTTTCTTT.

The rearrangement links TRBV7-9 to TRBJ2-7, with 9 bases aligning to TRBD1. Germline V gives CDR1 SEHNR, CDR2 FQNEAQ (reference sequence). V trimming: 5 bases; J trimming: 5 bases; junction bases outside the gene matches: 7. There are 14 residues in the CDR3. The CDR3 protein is CASSTGTGPNEQYF. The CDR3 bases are TGTGCCAGCAGCACTGGGACAGGGCCGAACGAGCAGTACTTC.

The CDR3 region has the DNA TGTGCCAGCAGCTTAGAGGGACAGGGTTATGAAAAACTGTTTTTT. Its protein is CASSLEGQGYEKLFF. This chain connects TRBV7-9 to TRBJ1-4; 9 bases line up with TRBD1. The CDR3 spans 15 residues. V gave up 1 base and J gave up 6 bases; unmatched junction bases: 3. From germline, CDR1 is SEHNR and CDR2 FQNEAQ (reference sequence).

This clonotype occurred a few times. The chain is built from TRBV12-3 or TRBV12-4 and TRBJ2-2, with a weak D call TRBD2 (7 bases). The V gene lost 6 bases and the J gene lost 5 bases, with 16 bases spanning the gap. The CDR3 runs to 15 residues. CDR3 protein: CASRVGGGPTGELFF. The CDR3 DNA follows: TGTGCCAGCAGGGTAGGGGGGGGGCCGACCGGGGAGCTGTTTTTT.

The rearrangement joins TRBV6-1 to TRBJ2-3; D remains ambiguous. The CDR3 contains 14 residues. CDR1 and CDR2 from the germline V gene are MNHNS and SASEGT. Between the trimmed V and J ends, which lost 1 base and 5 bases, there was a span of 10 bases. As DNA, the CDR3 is TGTGCCAGCAGTGAAGACAAGGTTAGAGATACGCAGTATTTT. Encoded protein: CASSEDKVRDTQYF.

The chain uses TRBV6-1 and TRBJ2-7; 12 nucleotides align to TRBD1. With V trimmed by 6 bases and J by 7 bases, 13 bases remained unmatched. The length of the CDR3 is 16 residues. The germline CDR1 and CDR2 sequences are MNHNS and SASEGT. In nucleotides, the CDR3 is TGTGCCAGCAGCTATCTACCGGGACAGGGGGCTGGGGAGCAGTACTTC. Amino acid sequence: CASSYLPGQGAGEQYF.

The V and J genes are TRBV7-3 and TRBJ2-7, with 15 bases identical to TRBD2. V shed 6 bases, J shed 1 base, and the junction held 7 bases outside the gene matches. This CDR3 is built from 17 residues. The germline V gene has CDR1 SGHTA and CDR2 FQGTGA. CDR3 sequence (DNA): TGTGCCAGCAGTTATGGGGGACTAGCGGGAGGTTCCTACGAGCAGTACTTC. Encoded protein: CASSYGGLAGGSYEQYF.

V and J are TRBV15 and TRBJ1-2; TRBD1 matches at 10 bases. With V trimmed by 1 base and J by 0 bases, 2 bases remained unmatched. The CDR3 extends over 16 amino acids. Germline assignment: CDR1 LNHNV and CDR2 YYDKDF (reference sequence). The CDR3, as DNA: TGTGCCACCAGCAGAGGGGGGACAGGGGCTAACTATGGCTACACCTTC. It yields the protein CATSRGGTGANYGYTF.

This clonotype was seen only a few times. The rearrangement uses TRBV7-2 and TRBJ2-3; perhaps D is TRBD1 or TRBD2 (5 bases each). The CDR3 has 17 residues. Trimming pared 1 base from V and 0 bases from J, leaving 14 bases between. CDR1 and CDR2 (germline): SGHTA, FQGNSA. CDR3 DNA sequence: TGTGCCAGCAGCTTAGTTGGGACCCCGAGGAGCACAGATACGCAGTATTTT. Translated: CASSLVGTPRSTDTQYF.

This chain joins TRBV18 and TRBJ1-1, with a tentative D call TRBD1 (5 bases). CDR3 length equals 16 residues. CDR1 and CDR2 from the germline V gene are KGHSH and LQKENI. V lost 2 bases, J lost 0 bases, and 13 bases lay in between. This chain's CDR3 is CASSPGISRVNTEAFF. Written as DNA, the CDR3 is TGTGCCAGCTCACCAGGCATAAGCAGGGTGAACACTGAAGCTTTCTTT.

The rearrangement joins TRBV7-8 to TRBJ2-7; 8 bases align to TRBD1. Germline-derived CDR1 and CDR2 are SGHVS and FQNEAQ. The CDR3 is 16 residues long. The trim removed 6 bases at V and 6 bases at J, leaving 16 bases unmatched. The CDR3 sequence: CASSPAFSGGFGEQYF. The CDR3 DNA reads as TGTGCCAGCAGTCCTGCTTTTTCAGGGGGCTTCGGCGAGCAGTACTTC.

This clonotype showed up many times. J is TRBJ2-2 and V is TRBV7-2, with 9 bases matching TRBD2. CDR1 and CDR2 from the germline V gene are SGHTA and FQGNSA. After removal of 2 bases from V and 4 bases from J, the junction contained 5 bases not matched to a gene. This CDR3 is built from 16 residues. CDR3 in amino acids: CASSLSSGGLTGELFF. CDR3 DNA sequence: TGTGCCAGCAGCTTATCCAGCGGGGGGCTCACCGGGGAGCTGTTTTTT.

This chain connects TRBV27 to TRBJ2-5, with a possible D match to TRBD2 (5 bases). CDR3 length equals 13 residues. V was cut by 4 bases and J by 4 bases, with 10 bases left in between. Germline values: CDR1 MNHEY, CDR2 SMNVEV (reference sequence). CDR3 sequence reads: CASSSSEGETQYF. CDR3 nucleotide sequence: TGTGCCAGCAGTTCGTCAGAGGGAGAGACCCAGTACTTC.

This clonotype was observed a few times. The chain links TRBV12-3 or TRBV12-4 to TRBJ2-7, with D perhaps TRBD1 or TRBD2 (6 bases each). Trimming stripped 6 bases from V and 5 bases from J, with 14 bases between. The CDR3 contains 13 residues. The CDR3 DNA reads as TGTGCCAGCAGCGGGGGCCTTCCCCACGAGCAGTACTTC. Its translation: CASSGGLPHEQYF.

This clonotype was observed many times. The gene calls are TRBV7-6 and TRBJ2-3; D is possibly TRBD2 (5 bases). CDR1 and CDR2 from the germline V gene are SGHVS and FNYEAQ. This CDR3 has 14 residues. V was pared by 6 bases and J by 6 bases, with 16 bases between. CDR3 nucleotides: TGTGCCAGCAGGTTATCCCCTGAGCGGGATACGCAGTATTTT. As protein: CASRLSPERDTQYF.

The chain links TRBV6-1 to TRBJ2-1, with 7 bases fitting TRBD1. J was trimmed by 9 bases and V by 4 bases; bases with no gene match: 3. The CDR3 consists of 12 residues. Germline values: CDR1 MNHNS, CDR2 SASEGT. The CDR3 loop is CASSVYRGEQFF. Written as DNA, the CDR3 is TGTGCCAGCAGTGTATACAGGGGTGAGCAGTTCTTC.

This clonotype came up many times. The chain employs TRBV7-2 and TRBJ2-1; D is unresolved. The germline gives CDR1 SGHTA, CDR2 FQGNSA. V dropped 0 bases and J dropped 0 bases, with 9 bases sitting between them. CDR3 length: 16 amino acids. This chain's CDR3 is CASSLARPGSYNEQFF. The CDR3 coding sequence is TGTGCCAGCAGCTTAGCGCGGCCGGGCTCCTACAATGAGCAGTTCTTC. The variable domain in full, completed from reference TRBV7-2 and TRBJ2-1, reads GAGVSQSPSNKVTEKGKDVELRCDPISGHTALYWYRQSLGQGLEFLIYFQGNSAPDKSGLPSDRFSAERTGGSVSTLTIQRTQQEDSAVYLCASSLARPGSYNEQFFGPGTRLTVL.

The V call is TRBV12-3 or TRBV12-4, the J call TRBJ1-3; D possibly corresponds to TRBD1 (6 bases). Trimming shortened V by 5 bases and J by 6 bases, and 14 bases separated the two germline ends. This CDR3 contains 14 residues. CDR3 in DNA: TGTGCCAGCAGTGCCGCGGGACATCTAAACACCATATATTTT. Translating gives CASSAAGHLNTIYF.

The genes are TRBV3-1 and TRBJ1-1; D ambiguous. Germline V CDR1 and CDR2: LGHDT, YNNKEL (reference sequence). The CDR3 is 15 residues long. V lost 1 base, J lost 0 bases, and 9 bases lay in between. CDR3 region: CASSQGYTLNTEAFF. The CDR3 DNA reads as TGTGCCAGCAGCCAAGGGTACACGTTGAACACTGAAGCTTTCTTT.